This TCR beta chain was obtained from a study of blood T cells in healthy people across ages. Study results and limitations: When set beside aged donors, long-lived donors presented more naive CD4+ cells and higher diversity.

Combining a sample-barcoded 5' primer with a J-beta primer mix, a second PCR ran for roughly 6 to 12 cycles. One entry per CDR3 protein, called by TCRdb with MiXCR from the 5' RACE reads. This sample yields 2 million or so distinct CDR3 sequences, of which around half are seen a single time; around 2.1% belongs to the top ten. Details on this clonotype: Antigen unknown.

V gave up 5 bases and J gave up 0 bases; unmatched junction bases: 7. CDR3 length: 14 amino acids. Germline V gene data show CDR1 as DFQATT and CDR2 as SNEGSKA (reference sequence). The TCR comes from a middle-aged woman in good health. The V and J genes are TRBV20-1 and TRBJ2-7, with 7 bases aligning to TRBD1. The sequenced material came from blood. This CDR3 reads CSAEGQQLSYEQYF. CDR3 DNA sequence: TGCAGTGCTGAGGGACAGCAACTCTCCTACGAGCAGTACTTC.